Each of the 12 T cell receptor beta chains below was sequenced from the same sample in a study of early T cells in non-severe SARS-CoV-2 infection. TCRdb ran MiXCR on the 5' RACE reads and lists one entry per CDR3 protein. The sample includes around 26,000 distinct CDR3 sequences, nearly 4.5% of them seen just once. Sequencing was done on a sample of whole blood. Source of these receptors: an adult who was a healthcare worker with PCR-confirmed SARS-CoV-2 infection or an uninfected control (not recorded which).

This clonotype showed up many times. The CDR3 nucleotides are TGCGCCAGCAAGAACGGGGGCTCCTACGAGCAGTACTTC. Translation: CASKNGGSYEQYF. The chain is built from TRBV10-2 and TRBJ2-7; a possible D gene is TRBD2 (6 bases). CDR3 length equals 13 residues. The germline V and J ends were trimmed by 7 bases and 0 bases, with 10 bases remaining between them. Germline lookup yields CDR1 WSHSY and CDR2 SAAADI.

Only a few counts were recorded for this clonotype. The V gene is TRBV7-9, the J gene TRBJ1-4; 11 bases match TRBD1. Trimming at V came to 6 bases and at J to 8 bases, leaving 11 bases not matched to a gene. This CDR3 has 16 residues. Germline CDR1 and CDR2: SEHNR and FQNEAQ (reference sequence). CDR3: CASSSIRTGGSEKLFF. In nucleotides, the CDR3 is TGTGCCAGCAGTTCAATCCGGACAGGGGGCAGCGAAAAACTGTTTTTT.

Many counts were recorded for this clonotype. The rearrangement uses TRBV20-1 and TRBJ2-3; perhaps TRBD2 as D (5 bases). Germline V CDR1 and CDR2: DFQATT, SNEGSKA (reference sequence). The V gene lost 3 bases and the J gene lost 2 bases, with 6 bases spanning the gap. This CDR3 is built from 12 residues. The CDR3 loop reads CSASGVTDTQYF. In DNA form, the CDR3 reads TGCAGTGCTAGCGGGGTCACAGATACGCAGTATTTT.

This clonotype was seen at least ten times. The chain links TRBV4-3 to TRBJ1-6, with 7 bases matching TRBD1. This CDR3 has 21 residues. Germline lookup yields CDR1 LGHNA and CDR2 YSLEER. The ends lost 0 bases at V and 0 bases at J; junction bases unmatched: 14. The CDR3 DNA reads TGCGCCAGCAGCCAAGATCTTTTGAACAGGGGCTCGAGCTCCTATAATTCACCCCTCCACTTT. Its protein product is CASSQDLLNRGSSSYNSPLHF.

This clonotype was counted at least ten times. The chain joins TRBV3-1 to TRBJ1-5; 9 bases align to TRBD1. The germline V gene encodes CDR1 LGHDT and CDR2 YNNKEL (reference sequence). V shed 4 bases, J shed 5 bases, and the junction held 6 bases outside the gene matches. The CDR3 totals 15 residues. The CDR3 nucleotides are TGTGCCAGCAGCCCAGGACAGGGGACCTATCAGCCCCAGCATTTT. It specifies CASSPGQGTYQPQHF.

This clonotype was picked up one time. The chain has TRBV7-8 and TRBJ1-1; no clear D. Trimming pared 5 bases from V and 4 bases from J, leaving 26 bases between. Germline V gene lookup returns CDR1 SGHVS and CDR2 FQNEAQ. This CDR3 has 18 residues. This CDR3 reads CASSITITGSGRGTEAFF. CDR3 sequence (DNA): TGTGCCAGCAGCATAACAATCACGGGGTCCGGCCGGGGCACTGAAGCTTTCTTT.

This clonotype was found many times. The rearrangement uses TRBV27 and TRBJ1-5; 7 bases are shared with TRBD1. The length of the CDR3 is 14 residues. J was trimmed by 5 bases and V by 8 bases; bases with no gene match: 9. CDR1 and CDR2 from the germline V gene are MNHEY and SMNVEV (reference sequence). CDR3 region: CASGDRDHYQPQHF. Written as DNA, the CDR3 is TGTGCCAGCGGAGACAGGGACCACTATCAGCCCCAGCATTTT.

This clonotype was recorded many times. This chain joins TRBV4-3 and TRBJ2-5; D is perhaps TRBD1 (5 bases). Trimming took off 0 bases at V and 2 bases at J, with 10 bases between the two ends. From germline, CDR1 is LGHNA and CDR2 YSLEER. The CDR3 consists of 15 residues. CDR3 region: CASSQDRGIQETQYF. For the CDR3, the DNA is TGCGCCAGCAGCCAAGATAGGGGCATACAAGAGACCCAGTACTTC.

This clonotype was detected ten times or more. V usage is TRBV29-1 and J usage is TRBJ1-2; D gene uncertain. The CDR3 is made up of 12 amino acids. Germline V lookup: CDR1 SQVTM, CDR2 ANQGSEA. Trimming left V 3 bases short and J 4 bases short, with 9 bases between. The CDR3, as DNA: TGCAGCGTTGAGAGCAGCCCCTATGGCTACACCTTC. The encoded protein is CSVESSPYGYTF.

This clonotype was detected only a few times. V is TRBV27 and J is TRBJ1-6; TRBD1 agrees at 7 bases. After removal of 6 bases from V and 5 bases from J, the junction contained 7 bases not matched to a gene. Looked up from germline, CDR1 is MNHEY and CDR2 is SMNVEV (reference sequence). CDR3 length: 15 residues. The CDR3 spells CASRSDRVNNSPLHF. CDR3 nucleotides: TGTGCCAGCAGGTCCGACAGGGTTAATAATTCACCCCTCCACTTT.

This clonotype was seen ten or more times. The chain uses TRBV7-6 and TRBJ1-1, with no clear D. Trimming stripped 8 bases from V and 0 bases from J, with 7 bases between. The CDR3 spans 12 residues. Germline V CDR1 and CDR2: SGHVS, FNYEAQ. CDR3 nucleotides: TGTGCCAGCTCTCTAATGAACACTGAAGCTTTCTTT. Its protein product is CASSLMNTEAFF.

This clonotype was recorded at least ten times. The chain couples TRBV30 to TRBJ2-5, with D possibly matching TRBD2 (5 bases). The length of the CDR3 is 13 residues. Trimming took off 0 bases at V and 5 bases at J, with 10 bases between the two ends. Looked up from germline, CDR1 is GTSNPN and CDR2 is SVGIG (reference sequence). CDR3 nucleotides: TGTGCCTGGAGTGTAATAGCGAAGGAGACCCAGTACTTC. Its protein is CAWSVIAKETQYF.